This record concerns one T cell receptor beta chain sequence. Its antigen is still unknown. No base quality information exists; no much larger clone differs at one position. The entry originates in a study of vaccination and CD4 T cells after COVID-19 (dated 2022 in TCRdb). Broadly, across the study: Convalescent patients had a positive SARS-CoV-2 result on nasal swab PCR, and of these patients, several had mild disease and one had severe disease. Each participant got two doses of either the Pfizer-BioNTech BNT162b2 vaccine (n=8) or the Moderna mRNA-1273 vaccine (n=2). Post-vaccine blood samples were collected a median of around 10 weeks after the second vaccine dose, ranging from about 13 to 241 days. The convalescent cohort included six males and four females, with two Hispanic individuals, seven Caucasians, two Asians and one multiracial person. In approximately ten COVID-19 convalescent patients and 4 infection-naive healthy vaccine recipients, the spike-specific CD4+ TCR repertoire before mRNA vaccination was compared with the repertoire after mRNA vaccination. In control cultures, a CEFX viral epitope pool was used as positive control, an HIV-1 Nef peptide pool was used as negative control, or no peptide was added. Culture stimuli were overlapping spike peptide pools from SARS-CoV-2 and from the common cold coronaviruses HCoV-NL63, HCoV-OC43 and HCoV-229E. Post-COVID blood samples were collected from convalescent patients a median of approximately 100 days after diagnosis, with a range of roughly 30 to 161 days. Overall study results and their limits: The median number of SARS-CoV-2-reactive clonotypes rose from 20 to 25 after infection to approximately 41 after vaccination, but the change was not significant. The number of convalescent patients in the study was relatively small, and the study did not examine early timepoints following natural infection. Among the post-vaccine SARS-CoV-2-reactive clones in convalescent patients, a median around 85% showed up only after vaccination, which suggests vaccine-specific priming. Nearly all vaccine-specific clones in convalescent patients (304 of 307) were mono-reactive for SARS-CoV-2 spike rather than cross-reactive with common cold coronaviruses.

The method behind the library was PCR. DNA from cultured CD4+ T cells was subjected to TCR sequencing with the Oncomine TCR Beta short-read assay at the Johns Hopkins FTIC core. Genomic DNA was extracted from the cultured CD4+ T cells with the QIAamp micro DNA kit. Oncomine TCR Beta libraries from cultured CD4+ T cells were pooled with unique dual indexes and sequenced on an Illumina iSeq 100. The authors' pipeline ran thus. Non-productive sequences were removed, and CDR3s that did not start with C, did not end with F or W, or were shorter than 7 amino acids were discarded. Antigen-specific clonotypes were identified with the MANAFEST web application by comparing peptide-stimulated wells with reference and other culture wells. To be called positive, a clone needed an FDR below 0.05, an odds ratio above 5, and a productive frequency above 0.1% in at least two of three replicate wells. A clonotype counted as cross-reactive if it showed significant expansion both in the SARS-CoV-2 spike wells and in at least one common cold coronavirus spike condition. Similarity between CDR3 sequences was evaluated in R version 3.6.1 using Levenshtein distances (stringdist) and unrooted phylogenetic trees (ape). TCRdb ran its own pipeline on the public reads, namely fastp trimming at Q25 and MiXCR clone calling, and kept in-frame beta chains. Entries are consolidated by CDR3 protein sequence, retaining the most common genes and DNA. The V and J calls follow TCRdb's processing rather than the paper's. The sample has 20,000 or so distinct CDR3 sequences on record, around 44% of them singletons. The top ten clones comprise roughly 13% of the sample.

What the treatment or condition label conveys for this sample: approximately 10-day PBMC culture with coronavirus spike peptide pools or control peptides (ViraFEST assay). The ViraFEST assay was used in the study, in which antigen-specific T cells were expanded with peptide pools and expanded clonotypes were subsequently identified by TCR sequencing. The convalescent patients' positive SARS-CoV-2 PCR tests were from March to December 2020, which was before the Alpha, Beta and Delta variants emerged in the United States. Over 1.5 million PBMCs per well were cultured in IMDM with approximately 5% human AB serum and 7.5 to 10 IU/ml IL-2, plus 10 ug/ml peptide pools. Half of the culture medium was replaced with fresh IL-2-containing medium on days 3 and 7. Once the cells had been in culture for about 10 days, the EasySep CD4+ T cell isolation kit was used to isolate CD4+ T cells by negative selection. PBMCs were separated from whole blood using Ficoll-Paque Plus gradient centrifugation and then either used fresh or cryopreserved at -140C. In general, triplicate wells were set up for every culture condition.

The CDR3 has 20 amino acids, counting the end cysteine and phenylalanine. The entry retains the CDR3 DNA only, 60 bases that are in frame from base 1. Looking up the germline V gene yields CDR1 KGHSH and CDR2 LQKENI. Trimming leaves V shorter by 4 bases and J shorter by 2 bases, with the junction holding 18 bases beyond the gene matches. The rearranged segments are TRBV18 and TRBJ2-3; TRBD2 lines up with 10 middle nucleotides. The sample consisted of CD4+ T cells from blood, cultured in vitro. The receptor was derived from a human donor who had recovered from COVID-19. The CDR3 reads as follows: CASSHRKELIGLAVTDTQYF. The DNA is as follows: TGTGCCAGCTCACACAGGAAGGAACTAATAGGACTAGCGGTCACAGATACGCAGTATTTT.